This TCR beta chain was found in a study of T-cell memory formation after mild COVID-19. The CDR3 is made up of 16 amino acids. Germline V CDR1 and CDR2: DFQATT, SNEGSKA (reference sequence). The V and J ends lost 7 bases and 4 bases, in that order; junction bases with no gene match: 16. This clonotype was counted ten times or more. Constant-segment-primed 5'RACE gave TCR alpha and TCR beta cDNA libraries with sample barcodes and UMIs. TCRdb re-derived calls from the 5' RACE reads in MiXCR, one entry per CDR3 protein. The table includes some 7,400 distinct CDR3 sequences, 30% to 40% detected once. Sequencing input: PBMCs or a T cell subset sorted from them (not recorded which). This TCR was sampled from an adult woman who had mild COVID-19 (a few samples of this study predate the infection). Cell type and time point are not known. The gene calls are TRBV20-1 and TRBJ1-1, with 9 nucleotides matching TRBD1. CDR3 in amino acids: CSGVFHRGLRFTEAFF. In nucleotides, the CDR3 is TGCAGTGGAGTTTTCCACAGGGGGCTTCGTTTCACTGAAGCTTTCTTT.